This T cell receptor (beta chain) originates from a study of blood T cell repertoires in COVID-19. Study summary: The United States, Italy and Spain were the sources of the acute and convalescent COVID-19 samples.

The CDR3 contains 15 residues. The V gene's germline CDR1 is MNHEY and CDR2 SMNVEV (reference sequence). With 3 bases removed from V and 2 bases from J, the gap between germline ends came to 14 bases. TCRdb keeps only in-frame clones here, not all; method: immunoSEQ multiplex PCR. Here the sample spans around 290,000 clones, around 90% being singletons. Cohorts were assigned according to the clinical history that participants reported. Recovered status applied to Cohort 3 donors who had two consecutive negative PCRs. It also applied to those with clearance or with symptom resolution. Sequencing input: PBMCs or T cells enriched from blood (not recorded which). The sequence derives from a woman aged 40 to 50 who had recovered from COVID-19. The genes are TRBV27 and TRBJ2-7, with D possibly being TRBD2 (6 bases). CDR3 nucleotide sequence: TGTGCCAGCAGTTTTGGGGGGTCGAGACCCTACGAGCAGTACTTC. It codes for CASSFGGSRPYEQYF.